Below, 19 T cell receptor beta chains from the same sample are listed, as sequenced in a study of T-cell reconstitution after alpha-beta-depleted transplantation in children. The library targeted TCRbeta and was prepared with unique molecular identifiers. Each CDR3 protein gets one entry after TCRdb re-called the PCR reads with MiXCR. The sample consists of 500,000 or so distinct CDR3 sequences, about an eighth of them appearing once. Specimen: PBMCs, mostly from graft donor cells, collected 180 days after TCRalphabeta/CD19-depleted stem cell transplant. These receptors came from a female patient between 2 and 15 years old who had a stem cell transplant for aplastic anemia, so the T cells may come from the graft donor.

This clonotype was detected a few times. The chain has TRBV11-2 and TRBJ2-7, with TRBD1 identical over 10 bases. Unmatched junction bases numbered 15, after V lost 1 base and J lost 3 bases. Germline assignment: CDR1 SGHAT and CDR2 FQNNGV. This CDR3 comprises 19 residues. The DNA for the CDR3 is TGTGCCAGCAGCTTAGTTCGGTCCGCCGCGGGACAGGGGATCTACGAGCAGTACTTC. Translation: CASSLVRSAAGQGIYEQYF.

This clonotype was seen only a few times. The rearrangement uses TRBV6-5 and TRBJ1-3; D is possibly TRBD1 (5 bases). The V gene lost 0 bases and the J gene lost 0 bases, with 9 bases spanning the gap. The CDR3 contains 16 residues. Per the germline V gene, CDR1 is MNHEY and CDR2 is SVGAGI. CDR3 residues: CASSYSGEFSGNTIYF. The CDR3 nucleotides are TGTGCCAGCAGTTACTCGGGGGAGTTCTCTGGAAACACCATATATTTT.

A few counts support this clonotype. The chain is built from TRBV7-8 and TRBJ2-2; TRBD1 is a possible D gene (6 bases). CDR1 SGHVS and CDR2 FQNEAQ come from the germline V gene. This CDR3 is built from 15 residues. The V end was cut by 5 bases, the J end by 4 bases, with 14 bases between. The CDR3 loop is CASSMNRVGTGELFF. CDR3 in DNA: TGTGCCAGCAGCATGAACAGGGTTGGCACCGGGGAGCTGTTTTTT.

This clonotype was seen only a few times. This chain uses TRBV5-4 with TRBJ2-7, with a tentative D call TRBD1 (6 bases). From germline, CDR1 is SGHNT and CDR2 YYREEE (reference sequence). The length of the CDR3 is 14 residues. Trimming removed 0 bases at V and 2 bases at J, with 9 bases between. CDR3 in amino acids: CASSLERGTYEQYV. The CDR3 DNA sequence: TGTGCCAGCAGCTTGGAGAGGGGGACCTACGAGCAGTACGTC.

V and J are TRBV27 and TRBJ1-1; no firm D call. The V end was cut by 2 bases, the J end by 2 bases, with 15 bases between. This CDR3 is built from 16 residues. CDR1 is MNHEY, CDR2 SMNVEV, per germline (reference sequence). CDR3 DNA sequence: TGTGCCAGCAGTTTAGCCCCCCGGGCAGATAACACTGAAGCTTTCTTT. Translated: CASSLAPRADNTEAFF.

This clonotype was found a few times. The gene calls are TRBV12-3 or TRBV12-4 and TRBJ2-2; D is ambiguous. This CDR3 has 15 residues. V dropped 6 bases and J dropped 4 bases, with 15 bases sitting between them. CDR3 in DNA: TGTGCCAGCAGCCTCGAAGGGCGGATCACCGGGGAGCTGTTTTTT. It specifies CASSLEGRITGELFF.

The rearrangement links TRBV6-5 to TRBJ2-1; D is perhaps TRBD2 (6 bases). The germline V and J ends were trimmed by 6 bases and 9 bases, with 12 bases remaining between them. Germline V gives CDR1 MNHEY, CDR2 SVGAGI. The CDR3 sequence is 12 residues long. The chain's CDR3 is CASRDYPGEQFF. For the CDR3, the DNA is TGTGCCAGCAGGGACTACCCCGGTGAGCAGTTCTTC.

The CDR3 region is CASSEVGNKKLFF. CDR3 bases: TGTGCCAGCAGTGAGGTGGGGAACAAAAAACTGTTTTTT. The chain carries TRBV25-1 and TRBJ1-4; D unclear. The length of the CDR3 is 13 residues. CDR1 MGHDK and CDR2 SYGVNS come from the germline V gene. Trimming pared 3 bases from V and 9 bases from J, leaving 11 bases between.

A few counts support this clonotype. CDR3 region: CSARRLAGPVYEQYV. CDR3 nucleotides: TGCAGTGCTCGAAGACTAGCGGGACCAGTCTACGAGCAGTACGTC. J is TRBJ2-7 and V is TRBV20-1, with TRBD2 matching 11 bases. Germline CDR1 reads DFQATT; CDR2 reads SNEGSKA (reference sequence). The V and J ends lost 5 bases and 3 bases, in that order; junction bases with no gene match: 9. The CDR3 contains 15 residues.

This clonotype was recorded at least ten times. The CDR3, as DNA: TGTGCCAGCAGCCGGGACAGGGGGCTCTACGAGCAGTACTTC. It is translated as CASSRDRGLYEQYF. J is TRBJ2-7 and V is TRBV7-2; 12 positions match TRBD1. This CDR3 region has 14 residues. CDR1 SGHTA and CDR2 FQGNSA come from the germline V gene. The V and J ends lost 5 bases and 3 bases, in that order; junction bases with no gene match: 2.

A few counts support this clonotype. This chain joins TRBV20-1 and TRBJ1-1, with a weak D call TRBD1 (6 bases). V was pared by 0 bases and J by 3 bases, with 14 bases between. Germline V lookup: CDR1 DFQATT, CDR2 SNEGSKA (reference sequence). This CDR3 spans 15 amino acids. Here the CDR3 DNA reads TGCAGTGCTAGAGAGGGGGCCCAGGAGGACACTGAAGCTTTCTTT. It translates to CSAREGAQEDTEAFF.

To note about this clonotype: The junction departs from the called germline gene at one end, perhaps through a read error. V gene TRBV28 combines with J gene TRBJ2-7; 12 bases map to TRBD2. Looked up from germline, CDR1 is MDHEN and CDR2 is SYDVKM. CDR3 length equals 19 residues. The CDR3: CASTLWLAGGEVSSYEQYF. The DNA of the CDR3 is TGTGCCAGCACTTTATGGCTAGCGGGAGGGGAAGTAAGCTCCTACGAGCAGTACTTC. Complete variable domain (other parts from reference TRBV28 and TRBJ2-7): DVKVTQSSRYLVKRTGEKVFLECVQDMDHENMFWYRQDPGLGLRLIYFSYDVKMKEKGDIPEGYSVSREKKERFSLILESASTNQTSMYLCASTLWLAGGEVSSYEQYFGPGTRLTVT.

J is TRBJ2-5 and V is TRBV20-1; TRBD1 agrees at 9 bases. This CDR3 has 17 residues. Per the germline V gene, CDR1 is DFQATT and CDR2 is SNEGSKA (reference sequence). V trimming: 5 bases; J trimming: 0 bases; junction bases outside the gene matches: 13. The CDR3 DNA is TGCAGTGCTGGACTTTGGACAGGGGTGCGACACCAAGAGACCCAGTACTTC. Translation: CSAGLWTGVRHQETQYF.

This clonotype came up many times. The chain joins TRBV5-1 to TRBJ2-5; D is perhaps TRBD1 (6 bases). V lost 4 bases, J lost 5 bases, and 12 bases lay in between. This CDR3 region has 13 residues. Germline V CDR1 and CDR2: SGHRS, YFSETQ. The DNA for the CDR3 is TGCGCCAGCAGCGAACAGGGTTCGGAGACCCAGTACTTC. It encodes CASSEQGSETQYF. Full variable domain (remainder filled in from reference TRBV5-1 and TRBJ2-5): KAGVTQTPRYLIKTRGQQVTLSCSPISGHRSVSWYQQTPGQGLQFLFEYFSETQRNKGNFPGRFSGRQFSNSRSEMNVSTLELGDSALYLCASSEQGSETQYFGPGTRLLVL.

This chain uses TRBV20-1 with TRBJ2-1; 10 nucleotides align to TRBD2. Unmatched junction bases numbered 7, after V lost 4 bases and J lost 4 bases. Germline CDR1 reads DFQATT; CDR2 reads SNEGSKA (reference sequence). The CDR3 has 15 amino acids. The CDR3 is CSANLAGVVYNEQFF. In DNA, the CDR3 is TGCAGTGCTAATCTAGCGGGAGTAGTGTACAATGAGCAGTTCTTC.

This chain links TRBV2 with TRBJ2-7; D ambiguous. The germline V gene encodes CDR1 SNHLY and CDR2 FYNNEI. V lost 6 bases and J lost 6, with 9 bases in between. The CDR3 contains 11 residues. The DNA for the CDR3 is TGTGCCAGCAGCCAGAAATCCGAGCAGTACGTC. It is translated as CASSQKSEQYV.

In its sample, this clonotype was seen a few times. The chain recombines TRBV12-3 or TRBV12-4 with TRBJ2-2; no reliable D call. Trimming pared 6 bases from V and 7 bases from J, leaving 15 bases between. There are 14 residues in the CDR3. CDR3: CASSYGQSSGELFF. In nucleotides, the CDR3 is TGTGCCAGCAGCTACGGGCAGTCTAGCGGGGAGCTGTTTTTT.

This clonotype was seen at least ten times. The rearrangement joins TRBV12-3 or TRBV12-4 to TRBJ2-7; TRBD1 agrees at 7 bases. This CDR3 spans 15 amino acids. V shed 3 bases and J 2 bases; nucleotides not matched to a gene: 7. CDR3 loop: CASSLVRQGPYEQYF. CDR3 bases: TGTGCCAGCAGTTTGGTTCGACAGGGTCCCTACGAGCAGTACTTC.

This clonotype appeared a single time. The rearrangement joins TRBV27 to TRBJ2-7, with 8 bases aligning to TRBD2. Germline loops: CDR1 MNHEY, CDR2 SMNVEV (reference sequence). The CDR3 length is 15 residues. V dropped 6 bases and J dropped 2; count of bases not matched to a gene: 9. CDR3: CASRRNGRVAYEQYV. CDR3 nucleotides: TGTGCCAGCAGGAGAAACGGGAGGGTAGCCTACGAGCAGTACGTC.